The rows below give T cell receptor beta chains drawn from one sample of a study of cytomegalovirus exposure and HLA in healthy donors. Sequenced by immunoSEQ multiplex PCR; TCRdb stores in-frame clones only, minus some. The table includes almost 200,000 clones, roughly 83% detected once. Sequencing input: PBMCs. The receptors were sampled from a male donor in good health and CMV-seropositive. Each CDR3 is given with its conserved first and last residue. The order of the fields is CDR3 DNA, CDR3 protein, J gene, D gene, V gene. The D gene is left open where the match is weak.

TGTGCCAGCAGTACCATACGGACCGGGAGAAACTACGAGCAGTACTTC | CASSTIRTGRNYEQYF | TRBJ2-7 | NA | TRBV28
TGTGCCAGTAGACCCGGGACAGGGCACGGCTACACCTTC | CASRPGTGHGYTF | TRBJ1-2 | TRBD1 | TRBV19
TGTGCCAGCAGTTTAAGGGCGGGAGGGTCCTACAATGAGCAGTTCTTC | CASSLRAGGSYNEQFF | TRBJ2-1 | TRBD2 | TRBV28
TGCGCCAGCAGCCGATCAGGGGTAACGAACACTGAAGCTTTCTTT | CASSRSGVTNTEAFF | TRBJ1-1 | NA | TRBV4-1
TGTGCCAGCAATCCTAGCGGCATAAATTCACCCCTCCACTTT | CASNPSGINSPLHF | TRBJ1-6 | NA | TRBV27
TGTGCCAGCAGTGGACGAGGGCTAGAGACCCAGTACTTC | CASSGRGLETQYF | TRBJ2-5 | NA | TRBV25-1
TGTGCCAGCAAACCGGGACTAGTCTCAATCGAGCAGTACTTC | CASKPGLVSIEQYF | TRBJ2-7 | TRBD2 | TRBV6-5
TGTGCCAGCAGCCAATTCCGGGACAGGAGTCCCGGGGCTGAAGCTTTCTTT | CASSQFRDRSPGAEAFF | TRBJ1-1 | TRBD1 | TRBV14
TGTGCCAGCAGCCTTAGACTAGCGGGACCGGCAGATACGCAGTATTTT | CASSLRLAGPADTQYF | TRBJ2-3 | TRBD2 | TRBV14
TGTGCCAGCAGTTTAGCGGGAGGGCCATACAATGAGCAGTTCTTC | CASSLAGGPYNEQFF | TRBJ2-1 | TRBD2 | TRBV28
TGCGCCAGCAGCGGCAGGGAAACGCAGTATTTT | CASSGRETQYF | TRBJ2-3 | NA | TRBV5-1
TGTGCCAGCAGCGACGGACAGACGAACACTGAAGCTTTCTTT | CASSDGQTNTEAFF | TRBJ1-1 | NA | TRBV6-6
TGTGCCAGCAGCCCGGGACAGACGGAAAAACTGTTTTTT | CASSPGQTEKLFF | TRBJ1-4 | TRBD1 | TRBV5-4
TGTGCCAGCAGTCCTGGCCGGGTCAGCTACTATGGCTACACCTTC | CASSPGRVSYYGYTF | TRBJ1-2 | NA | TRBV28
TGTGCCAGCAGCGACCGGGACAGGGGCAACTATGGCTACACCTTC | CASSDRDRGNYGYTF | TRBJ1-2 | TRBD1 | TRBV13
TGTGCCAGCAGCGCCGACGGGTATGGCTACACCTTC | CASSADGYGYTF | TRBJ1-2 | NA | TRBV7-8
TGTGCCAGCAGCGGACTTGCGGCCCAGTACAATGAGCAGTTCTTC | CASSGLAAQYNEQFF | TRBJ2-1 | NA | TRBV11-3
TGCGCCAGCAGCTTGGGCCTACAGGGGGCGTCCCAAGAGACCCAGTACTTC | CASSLGLQGASQETQYF | TRBJ2-5 | TRBD1 | TRBV5-1
TGTGCCAGCAGCTTATCCCCGGGGGATGCTAGGGAGCAGTACTTC | CASSLSPGDAREQYF | TRBJ2-7 | NA | TRBV7-3
TGTGCCTGGAGTGTACTGACAGGGGATCAGCCCCAGCATTTT | CAWSVLTGDQPQHF | TRBJ1-5 | TRBD1 | TRBV30
TGCAGTACCAGTAGCGGGAGGGAGCAGTACTTC | CSTSSGREQYF | TRBJ2-7 | TRBD2 | TRBV20-1
TGTGCCAGCAGCCCCCCGGGGGGTGGCCAGCCCCAGCATTTT | CASSPPGGGQPQHF | TRBJ1-5 | NA | TRBV5-5
TGTGCCAGCAGTTTACTGCGGGGGAACACAGATACGCAGTATTTT | CASSLLRGNTDTQYF | TRBJ2-3 | TRBD2 | TRBV27